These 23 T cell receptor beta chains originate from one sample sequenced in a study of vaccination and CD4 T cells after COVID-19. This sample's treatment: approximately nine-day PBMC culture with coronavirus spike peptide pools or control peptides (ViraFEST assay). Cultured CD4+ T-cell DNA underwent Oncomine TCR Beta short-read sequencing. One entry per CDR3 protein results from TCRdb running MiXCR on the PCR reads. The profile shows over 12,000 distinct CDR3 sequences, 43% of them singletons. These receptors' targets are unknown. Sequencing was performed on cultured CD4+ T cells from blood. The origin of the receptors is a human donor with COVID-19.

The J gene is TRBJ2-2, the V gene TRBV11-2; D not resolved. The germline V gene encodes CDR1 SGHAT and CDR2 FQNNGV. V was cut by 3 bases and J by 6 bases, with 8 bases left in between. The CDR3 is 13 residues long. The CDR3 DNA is TGTGCCAGCAGCTTGTTAAGGTCCGGGGAGCTGTTTTTT. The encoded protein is CASSLLRSGELFF.

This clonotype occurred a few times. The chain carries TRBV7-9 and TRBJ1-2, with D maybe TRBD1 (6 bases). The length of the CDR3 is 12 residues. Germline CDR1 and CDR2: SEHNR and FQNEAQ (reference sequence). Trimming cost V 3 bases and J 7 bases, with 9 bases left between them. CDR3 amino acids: CASSFGTSGYTF. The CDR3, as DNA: TGTGCCAGCAGCTTCGGGACAAGTGGCTACACCTTC. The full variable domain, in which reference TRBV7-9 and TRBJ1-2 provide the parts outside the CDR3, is DTGVSQNPRHKITKRGQNVTFRCDPISEHNRLYWYRQTLGQGPEFLTYFQNEAQLEKSRLLSDRFSAERPKGSFSTLEIQRTEQGDSAMYLCASSFGTSGYTFGSGTRLTVV.

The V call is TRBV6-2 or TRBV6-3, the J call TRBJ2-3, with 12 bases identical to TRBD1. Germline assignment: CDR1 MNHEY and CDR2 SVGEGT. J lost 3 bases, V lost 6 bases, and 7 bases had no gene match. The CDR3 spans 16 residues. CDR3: CASRAGDRGRTDTQYF. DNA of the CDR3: TGTGCCAGCAGGGCGGGGGACAGGGGGCGAACAGATACGCAGTATTTT.

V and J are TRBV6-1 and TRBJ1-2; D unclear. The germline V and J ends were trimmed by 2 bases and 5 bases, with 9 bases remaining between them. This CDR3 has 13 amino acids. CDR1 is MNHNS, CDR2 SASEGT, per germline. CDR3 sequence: CASSESDWYGYTF. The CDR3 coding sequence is TGTGCCAGCAGTGAATCGGATTGGTATGGCTACACCTTC.

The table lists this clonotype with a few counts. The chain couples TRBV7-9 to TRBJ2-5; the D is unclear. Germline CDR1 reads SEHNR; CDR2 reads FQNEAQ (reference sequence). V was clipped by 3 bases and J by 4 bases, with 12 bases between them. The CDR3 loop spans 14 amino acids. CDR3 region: CASSLSKAGETQYF. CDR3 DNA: TGTGCCAGCAGCTTGTCCAAGGCAGGAGAGACCCAGTACTTC.

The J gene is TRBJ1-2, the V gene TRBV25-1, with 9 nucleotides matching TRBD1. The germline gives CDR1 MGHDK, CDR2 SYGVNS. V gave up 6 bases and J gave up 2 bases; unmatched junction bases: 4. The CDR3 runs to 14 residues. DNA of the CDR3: TGTGCCAGCAGAGGGACAGGGACGAACTATGGCTACACCTTC. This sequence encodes CASRGTGTNYGYTF.

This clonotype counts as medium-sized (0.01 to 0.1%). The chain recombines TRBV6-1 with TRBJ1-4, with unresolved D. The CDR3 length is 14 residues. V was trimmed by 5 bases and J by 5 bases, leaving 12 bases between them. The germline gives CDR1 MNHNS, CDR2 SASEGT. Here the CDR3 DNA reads TGTGCCAGCAGTCCCCACGAGACGAATGAAAAACTGTTTTTT. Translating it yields CASSPHETNEKLFF.

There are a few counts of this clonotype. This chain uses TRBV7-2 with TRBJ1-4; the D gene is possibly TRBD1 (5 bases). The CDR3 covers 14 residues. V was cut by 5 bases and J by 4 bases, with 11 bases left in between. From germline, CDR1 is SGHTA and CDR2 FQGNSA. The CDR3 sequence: CASSQGRLNEKLFF. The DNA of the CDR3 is TGTGCCAGCAGCCAGGGACGGCTTAATGAAAAACTGTTTTTT. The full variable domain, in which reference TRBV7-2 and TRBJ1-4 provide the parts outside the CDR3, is GAGVSQSPSNKVTEKGKDVELRCDPISGHTALYWYRQSLGQGLEFLIYFQGNSAPDKSGLPSDRFSAERTGGSVSTLTIQRTQQEDSAVYLCASSQGRLNEKLFFGSGTQLSVL.

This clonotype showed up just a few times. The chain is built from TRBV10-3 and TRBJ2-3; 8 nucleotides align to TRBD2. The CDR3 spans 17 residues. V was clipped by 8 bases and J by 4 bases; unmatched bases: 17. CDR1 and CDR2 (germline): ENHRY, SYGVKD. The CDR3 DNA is TGTGCCATCGCGGAGACGGCGGGGGGCCCAGCCTCAGATACGCAGTATTTT. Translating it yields CAIAETAGGPASDTQYF.

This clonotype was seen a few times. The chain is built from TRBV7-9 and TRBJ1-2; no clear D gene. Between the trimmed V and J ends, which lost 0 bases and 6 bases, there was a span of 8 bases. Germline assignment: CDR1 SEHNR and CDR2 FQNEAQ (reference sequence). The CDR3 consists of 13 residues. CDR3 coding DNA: TGTGCCAGCAGCTTAGCGAGGAGTAATGGCTACACCTTC. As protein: CASSLARSNGYTF.

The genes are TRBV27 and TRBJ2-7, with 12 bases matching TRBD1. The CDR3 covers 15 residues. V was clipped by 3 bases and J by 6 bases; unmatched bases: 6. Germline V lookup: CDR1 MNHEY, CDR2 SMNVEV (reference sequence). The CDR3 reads CASSFQGQGAVEQYF. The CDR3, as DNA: TGTGCCAGCAGTTTTCAGGGACAGGGGGCAGTCGAGCAGTACTTC.

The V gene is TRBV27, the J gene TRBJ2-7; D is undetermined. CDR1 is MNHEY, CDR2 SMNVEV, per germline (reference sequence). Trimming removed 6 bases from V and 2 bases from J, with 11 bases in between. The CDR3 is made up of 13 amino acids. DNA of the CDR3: TGTGCCAGCAGCAGAGATCCTACCTACGAGCAGTACTTC. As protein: CASSRDPTYEQYF.

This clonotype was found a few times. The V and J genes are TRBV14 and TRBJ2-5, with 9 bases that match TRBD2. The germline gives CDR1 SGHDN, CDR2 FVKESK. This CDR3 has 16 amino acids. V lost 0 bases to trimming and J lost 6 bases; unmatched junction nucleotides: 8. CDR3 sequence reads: CASSQDSSGISKTQYF. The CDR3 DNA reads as TGTGCCAGCAGCCAAGATTCTAGCGGGATATCAAAGACCCAGTACTTC.

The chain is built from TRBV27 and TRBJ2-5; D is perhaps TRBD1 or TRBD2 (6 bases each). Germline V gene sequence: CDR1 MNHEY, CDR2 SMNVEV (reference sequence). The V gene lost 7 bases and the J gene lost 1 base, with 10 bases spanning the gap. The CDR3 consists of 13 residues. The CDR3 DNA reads TGTGCCAGCAACAGGGACTCCCAAGAGACCCAGTACTTC. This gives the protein CASNRDSQETQYF.

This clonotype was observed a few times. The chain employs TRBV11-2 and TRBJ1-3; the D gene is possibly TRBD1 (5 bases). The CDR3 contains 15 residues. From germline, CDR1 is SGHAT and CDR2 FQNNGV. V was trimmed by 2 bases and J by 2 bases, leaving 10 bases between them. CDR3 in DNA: TGTGCCAGCAGCTTAATACCGGGGGCTGGAAACACCATATATTTT. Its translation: CASSLIPGAGNTIYF. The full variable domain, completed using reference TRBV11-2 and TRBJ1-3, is EAGVAQSPRYKIIEKRQSVAFWCNPISGHATLYWYQQILGQGPKLLIQFQNNGVVDDSQLPKDRFSAERLKGVDSTLKIQPAKLEDSAVYLCASSLIPGAGNTIYFGEGSWLTVV.

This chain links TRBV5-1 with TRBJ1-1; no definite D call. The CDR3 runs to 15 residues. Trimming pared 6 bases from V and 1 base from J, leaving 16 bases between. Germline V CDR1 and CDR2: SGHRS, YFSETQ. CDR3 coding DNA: TGCGCCAGCAAGGTTCCCGGGCCGCAGAACACTGAAGCTTTCTTT. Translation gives CASKVPGPQNTEAFF. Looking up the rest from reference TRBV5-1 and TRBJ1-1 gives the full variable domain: KAGVTQTPRYLIKTRGQQVTLSCSPISGHRSVSWYQQTPGQGLQFLFEYFSETQRNKGNFPGRFSGRQFSNSRSEMNVSTLELGDSALYLCASKVPGPQNTEAFFGQGTRLTVV.

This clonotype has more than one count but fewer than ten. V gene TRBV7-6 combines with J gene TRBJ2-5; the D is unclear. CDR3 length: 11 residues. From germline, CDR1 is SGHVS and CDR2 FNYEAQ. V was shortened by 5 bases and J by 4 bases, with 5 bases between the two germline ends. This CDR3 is CASSPGETQYF. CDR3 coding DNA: TGTGCCAGCAGCCCGGGAGAGACCCAGTACTTC.

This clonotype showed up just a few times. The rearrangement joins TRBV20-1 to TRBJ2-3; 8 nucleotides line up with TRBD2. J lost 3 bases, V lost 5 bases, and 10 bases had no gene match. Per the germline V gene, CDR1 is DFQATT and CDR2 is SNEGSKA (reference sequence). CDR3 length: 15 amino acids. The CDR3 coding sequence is TGCAGTGCTGGACCACCAGCGGGGGTTACAGATACGCAGTATTTT. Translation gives CSAGPPAGVTDTQYF.

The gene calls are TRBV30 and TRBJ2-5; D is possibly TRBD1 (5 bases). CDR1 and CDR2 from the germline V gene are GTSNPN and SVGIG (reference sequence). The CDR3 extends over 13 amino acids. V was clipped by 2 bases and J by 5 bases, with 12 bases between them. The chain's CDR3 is CAWSPRQRETQYF. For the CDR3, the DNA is TGTGCCTGGAGTCCCCGACAGAGGGAGACCCAGTACTTC.

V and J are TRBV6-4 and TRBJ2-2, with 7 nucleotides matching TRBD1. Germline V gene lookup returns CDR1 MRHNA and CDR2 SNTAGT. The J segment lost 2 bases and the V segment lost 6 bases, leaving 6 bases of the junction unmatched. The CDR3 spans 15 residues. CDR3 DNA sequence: TGTGCCAGCAGACCACAGGGGTCCAACACCGGGGAGCTGTTTTTT. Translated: CASRPQGSNTGELFF.

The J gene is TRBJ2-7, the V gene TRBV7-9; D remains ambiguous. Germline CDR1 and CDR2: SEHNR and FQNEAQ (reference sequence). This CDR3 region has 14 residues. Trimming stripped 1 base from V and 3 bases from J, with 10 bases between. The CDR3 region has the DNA TGTGCCAGCAGCTTAGGAGGTTTCCTCTACGAGCAGTACTTC. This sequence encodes CASSLGGFLYEQYF.

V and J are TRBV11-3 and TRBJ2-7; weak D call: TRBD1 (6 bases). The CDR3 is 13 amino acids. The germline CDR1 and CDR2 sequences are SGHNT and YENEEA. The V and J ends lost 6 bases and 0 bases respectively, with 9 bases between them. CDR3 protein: CASSRTDSYEQYF. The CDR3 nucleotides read TGTGCCAGCAGTAGGACAGACTCCTACGAGCAGTACTTC. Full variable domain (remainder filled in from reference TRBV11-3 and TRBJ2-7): EAGVVQSPRYKIIEKKQPVAFWCNPISGHNTLYWYLQNLGQGPELLIRYENEEAVDDSQLPKDRFSAERLKGVDSTLKIQPAELGDSAVYLCASSRTDSYEQYFGPGTRLTVT.

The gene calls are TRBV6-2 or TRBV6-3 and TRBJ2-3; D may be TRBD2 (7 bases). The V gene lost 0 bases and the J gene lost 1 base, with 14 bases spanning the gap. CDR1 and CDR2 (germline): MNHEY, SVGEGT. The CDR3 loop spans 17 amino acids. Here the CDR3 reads CASSYSFGGPGTDTQYF. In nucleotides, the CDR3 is TGTGCCAGCAGTTACTCTTTCGGGGGGCCCGGCACAGATACGCAGTATTTT.